The next 31 T cell receptor beta chains were all read from a single sample in a study of CD8+ T cells in alopecia areata. The sequencing template was cDNA reverse transcribed from extracted RNA. Libraries were prepared by immunoSEQ multiplex PCR; TCRdb keeps only in-frame clonotypes and omits some of them. The repertoire holds roughly 97,000 clones, roughly two fifths seen once, with about 1.4% in the top ten. Sequenced input: CD4+ T cells sorted from blood. The receptors come from a human donor with alopecia areata.

The chain joins TRBV27 to TRBJ2-1; maybe TRBD1 (5 bases). Germline V lookup: CDR1 MNHEY, CDR2 SMNVEV (reference sequence). Trimming pared 7 bases from V and 1 base from J, leaving 11 bases between. CDR3 length: 14 residues. The CDR3 DNA reads as TGTGCCAGCACCCTCTCAGGGTCCTACAATGAGCAGTTCTTC. Protein product: CASTLSGSYNEQFF.

CDR3 bases: TGTGCCAGCACCGCTACCGGGACAGGGTCCTACGAGCAGTACTTC. Translating gives CASTATGTGSYEQYF. The chain has TRBV6-5 and TRBJ2-7; 9 bases align to TRBD1. The germline V gene has CDR1 MNHEY and CDR2 SVGAGI. This CDR3 is 15 amino acids long. Unmatched junction bases numbered 8, after V lost 7 bases and J lost 1 base.

The chain carries TRBV5-1 and TRBJ1-4; D is uncertain. Germline loops: CDR1 SGHRS, CDR2 YFSETQ. V was clipped by 3 bases and J by 7 bases, with 13 bases between them. The CDR3 has 14 amino acids. CDR3 region: CASSSGRGGEKLFF. CDR3 nucleotides: TGCGCCAGCAGCTCCGGTCGGGGAGGTGAAAAACTGTTTTTT.

This clone was seen a few times. The V and J genes are TRBV5-1 and TRBJ2-2; D is ambiguous. V lost 0 bases, J lost 1 base, and 1 base lay in between. CDR3 length: 13 residues. Germline assignment: CDR1 SGHRS and CDR2 YFSETQ. CDR3 DNA: TGCGCCAGCAGCTTGGTGAACACCGGGGAGCTGTTTTTT. Translating it yields CASSLVNTGELFF.

On this clone itself: At one end the junction does not follow the germline gene, possibly because of a read error. The chain couples TRBV29-1 to TRBJ2-7; TRBD1 matches 7 bases. This CDR3 spans 12 amino acids. The germline V gene encodes CDR1 SQVTM and CDR2 ANQGSEA. This chain's CDR3 is CSVEKLQGPHLF. In nucleotides, the CDR3 is TGCAGCGTTGAAAAGTTACAGGGGCCGCATCTGTTC.

CDR3 region: CASSLVGSQETQYF. CDR3 nucleotides: TGCGCCAGCAGCTTGGTTGGAAGCCAAGAGACCCAGTACTTC. The chain employs TRBV5-1 and TRBJ2-5; D gene ambiguous. This CDR3 comprises 14 residues. V was trimmed by 0 bases and J by 1 base, leaving 7 bases between them. Germline V gene sequence: CDR1 SGHRS, CDR2 YFSETQ.

In its sample, this clone was seen a few times. The chain links TRBV18 to TRBJ1-4; D not resolved. Germline-derived CDR1 and CDR2 are KGHSH and LQKENI. CDR3 length: 14 amino acids. The V and J ends lost 6 bases and 8 bases respectively, with 16 bases between them. The CDR3: CASSNGGRLEKLFF. CDR3 nucleotide sequence: TGTGCCAGCTCGAACGGTGGACGGTTAGAAAAACTGTTTTTT.

This clone was seen just once. The chain recombines TRBV5-4 with TRBJ2-2; 9 bases agree with TRBD1. The CDR3 has 15 residues. Germline V CDR1 and CDR2: SGHNT, YYREEE (reference sequence). Trimming took 3 bases from V and 3 from J; bases not matched to a gene: 3. CDR3 DNA sequence: TGTGCCAGCAGCTCACAGGGGGCCTACACCGGGGAGCTGTTTTTT. It encodes CASSSQGAYTGELFF.

This clone was seen a single time. The J gene is TRBJ2-2, the V gene TRBV15, with a weak D call TRBD1 (6 bases). CDR3 length equals 18 residues. The germline V and J ends were trimmed by 0 bases and 1 base, with 15 bases remaining between them. CDR1 is LNHNV and CDR2 is YYDKDF in the germline V gene (reference sequence). The CDR3 loop is CATSRDQGPLRNTGELFF. The CDR3 coding sequence is TGTGCCACCAGCAGAGATCAGGGGCCGCTAAGGAACACCGGGGAGCTGTTTTTT. Complete variable domain (other parts from reference TRBV15 and TRBJ2-2): DAMVIQNPRYQVTQFGKPVTLSCSQTLNHNVMYWYQQKSSQAPKLLFHYYDKDFNNEADTPDNFQSRRPNTSFCFLDIRSPGLGDTAMYLCATSRDQGPLRNTGELFFGEGSRLTVL.

This chain joins TRBV4-2 and TRBJ2-3, with D hard to call. The CDR3 spans 17 residues. Germline V gene sequence: CDR1 LGHNA, CDR2 YNFKEQ. With 0 bases removed from V and 0 bases from J, the gap between germline ends came to 13 bases. CDR3 loop: CASSQDGGDASTDTQYF. In DNA, the CDR3 is TGTGCCAGCAGCCAAGATGGCGGAGACGCTAGCACAGATACGCAGTATTTT.

The chain joins TRBV30 to TRBJ2-2; no firm D call. The V end lost 5 bases, the J end lost 0 bases, and 10 bases lay between the germline ends. Germline loops: CDR1 GTSNPN, CDR2 SVGIG (reference sequence). The CDR3 has 14 amino acids. The CDR3 DNA is TGTGCCTGGTTTGCACCCGCGAACACCGGGGAGCTGTTTTTT. Amino acid sequence: CAWFAPANTGELFF.

This clone was picked up a small number of times. The chain carries TRBV14 and TRBJ1-4; no clear D. The V gene's germline CDR1 is SGHDN and CDR2 FVKESK. This CDR3 region has 13 residues. V lost 4 bases and J 5 bases, leaving 8 bases between the germline ends. In DNA, the CDR3 is TGTGCCAGCAGCCCGGCTTGGAATGAAAAACTGTTTTTT. It specifies CASSPAWNEKLFF.

This clone turned up a few times. The chain couples TRBV7-2 to TRBJ2-1; TRBD1 agrees at 10 bases. After removal of 8 bases from V and 3 bases from J, the junction contained 7 bases not matched to a gene. This CDR3 is 15 amino acids long. The germline V gene has CDR1 SGHTA and CDR2 FQGNSA. The CDR3 nucleotides read TGTGCCAGCCTACTGGGACAGGGGCGCTACAATGAGCAGTTCTTC. Amino acids: CASLLGQGRYNEQFF.

This clone has only a few counts. The J gene is TRBJ2-3, the V gene TRBV18, with D tentatively TRBD1 or TRBD2 (5 bases each). This CDR3 region has 15 residues. The germline V gene encodes CDR1 KGHSH and CDR2 LQKENI. Trimming cost V 5 bases and J 4 bases, with 16 bases left between them. The CDR3 sequence is CASSIRDASSDTQYF. The CDR3 nucleotides are TGTGCCAGCTCAATCCGGGACGCTAGCTCAGATACGCAGTATTTT.

The chain couples TRBV19 to TRBJ2-1; TRBD2 agrees at 9 bases. From germline, CDR1 is LNHDA and CDR2 SQIVND (reference sequence). Losses at the gene ends were 5 bases for V and 0 bases for J; bases not matched to a gene: 2. CDR3 length: 15 residues. The CDR3 region is CASSGSGGSYNEQFF. CDR3 in DNA: TGTGCCAGTAGTGGTAGCGGGGGCTCCTACAATGAGCAGTTCTTC.

The rearrangement uses TRBV5-1 and TRBJ2-7; TRBD1 matches 10 bases. Trimming cost V 2 bases and J 6 bases; bases outside gene matches: 8. This CDR3 is built from 15 residues. The germline CDR1 and CDR2 sequences are SGHRS and YFSETQ. CDR3 sequence: CASSLTGTGVFEQYF. In nucleotides, the CDR3 is TGCGCCAGCAGCTTAACCGGGACAGGGGTTTTCGAGCAGTACTTC.

The chain recombines TRBV5-1 with TRBJ1-2; possible D gene TRBD1, 6 bases. Germline V gene data show CDR1 as SGHRS and CDR2 as YFSETQ. The length of the CDR3 is 13 residues. V lost 2 bases and J 2 bases, leaving 7 bases between the germline ends. The CDR3 sequence: CASSFQGNYGYTF. In DNA, the CDR3 is TGCGCCAGCAGCTTTCAGGGGAACTATGGCTACACCTTC.

This clone has just a few counts. This sequence joins TRBV7-2 and TRBJ2-5, with 8 positions matching TRBD1. Germline-derived CDR1 and CDR2 are SGHTA and FQGNSA. The CDR3 extends over 14 amino acids. V lost 4 bases to trimming and J lost 6 bases; unmatched junction nucleotides: 7. The CDR3 sequence: CASSYGQGVKTQYF. The CDR3 DNA sequence: TGTGCCAGCAGCTATGGACAGGGAGTAAAGACCCAGTACTTC.

The chain employs TRBV5-6 and TRBJ2-7; 7 bases are a match to TRBD2. Germline-derived CDR1 and CDR2 are SGHDT and YYEEEE. CDR3 length: 13 amino acids. With 4 bases clipped from V and 3 bases from J, the junction kept 4 bases outside the gene matches. This CDR3 reads CASSPGGFYEQYF. The CDR3 DNA follows: TGTGCCAGCAGCCCCGGGGGGTTCTACGAGCAGTACTTC.

The V gene is TRBV4-3, the J gene TRBJ2-4; D is unclear. The CDR3 is 15 residues long. Between the trimmed V and J ends, which lost 4 bases and 2 bases, there was a span of 12 bases. The germline gives CDR1 LGHNA, CDR2 YSLEER. In nucleotides, the CDR3 is TGCGCCAGCAGCCGATCCGGTTCCCCCAAAAACATTCAGTACTTC. This encodes CASSRSGSPKNIQYF.

This chain links TRBV27 with TRBJ2-3; 7 positions match TRBD2. V was pared by 3 bases and J by 5 bases, with 2 bases of the junction left unmatched. CDR1 is MNHEY, CDR2 SMNVEV, per germline (reference sequence). CDR3 size: 13 residues. CDR3 sequence (DNA): TGTGCCAGCAGTTTTGGGAGGGGAGATACGCAGTATTTT. Its protein is CASSFGRGDTQYF.

This clone was seen just once. The V and J genes are TRBV11-2 and TRBJ1-1; 7 bases line up with TRBD1. This CDR3 has 12 amino acids. J was trimmed by 10 bases and V by 5 bases; bases with no gene match: 7. The germline CDR1 and CDR2 sequences are SGHAT and FQNNGV. The CDR3 DNA is TGTGCCAGCAGCGCGGGGGGGACAGTAGCTTTCTTT. This gives the protein CASSAGGTVAFF. Looking up the rest from reference TRBV11-2 and TRBJ1-1 gives the full variable domain: EAGVAQSPRYKIIEKRQSVAFWCNPISGHATLYWYQQILGQGPKLLIQFQNNGVVDDSQLPKDRFSAERLKGVDSTLKIQPAKLEDSAVYLCASSAGGTVAFFGQGTRLTVV.

The V gene is TRBV14, the J gene TRBJ2-7; 7 positions match TRBD1. Germline V lookup: CDR1 SGHDN, CDR2 FVKESK. The CDR3 has 15 residues. The ends lost 4 bases at V and 7 bases at J; junction bases unmatched: 13. The CDR3 here is CASSRRQGSLREQYF. CDR3 DNA sequence: TGTGCCAGCAGCCGAAGACAGGGCTCCTTGAGGGAGCAGTACTTC.

The chain has TRBV30 and TRBJ2-1, with TRBD1 matching 8 bases. The junction had 7 bases not matched to a gene; V was cut back by 5 bases and J by 4 bases. The CDR3 is 14 residues long. Germline V gene sequence: CDR1 GTSNPN, CDR2 SVGIG (reference sequence). DNA for the CDR3: TGTGCCTGGCACCGGGACAGGACTTACAATGAGCAGTTCTTC. Translating gives CAWHRDRTYNEQFF.

The V gene is TRBV5-1, the J gene TRBJ1-4, with 7 positions matching TRBD1. CDR1 SGHRS and CDR2 YFSETQ come from the germline V gene. The CDR3 loop spans 19 amino acids. V shed 0 bases and J 5 bases; nucleotides not matched to a gene: 16. The CDR3 region is CASSLGSLRQGRRNEKLFF. The CDR3 DNA reads TGCGCCAGCAGCTTGGGGTCCTTGCGACAGGGTCGACGGAATGAAAAACTGTTTTTT.

CDR3 sequence reads: CSAKGQGGDTQYF. Written as DNA, the CDR3 is TGCAGCGCTAAGGGACAGGGGGGAGATACGCAGTATTTT. J is TRBJ2-3 and V is TRBV29-1; 11 bases are shared with TRBD1. The CDR3 is made up of 13 amino acids. Germline V lookup: CDR1 SQVTM, CDR2 ANQGSEA. V lost 7 bases and J lost 5; bases outside the gene matches: 5.

This chain joins TRBV5-1 and TRBJ2-1; possibly TRBD2 for D (5 bases). CDR1 and CDR2 from the germline V gene are SGHRS and YFSETQ. The CDR3 runs 14 residues. V was clipped by 1 base and J by 8 bases, with 13 bases between them. The CDR3 nucleotides are TGCGCCAGCAGCTTGAAGCTAGCCGTGGATGAGCAGTTCTTC. This translates into CASSLKLAVDEQFF.

The chain couples TRBV28 to TRBJ2-2; 7 bases are shared with TRBD1. With V trimmed by 5 bases and J by 6 bases, 3 bases remained unmatched. Germline-derived CDR1 and CDR2 are MDHEN and SYDVKM. CDR3 length: 13 amino acids. CDR3 DNA: TGTGCCAGCAGTCCGGACAGGCCCGGGGAGCTGTTTTTT. This gives the protein CASSPDRPGELFF.

This clone has a handful of counts. The CDR3, as DNA: TGTGCCTGGAGTGTTCTGGGGGACAGGGGAACGGATCAGCCCCAGCATTTT. Translation: CAWSVLGDRGTDQPQHF. V gene TRBV30 combines with J gene TRBJ1-5; 10 nucleotides align to TRBD1. J lost 5 bases, V lost 0 bases, and 10 bases had no gene match. Germline V lookup: CDR1 GTSNPN, CDR2 SVGIG (reference sequence). The CDR3 loop spans 17 amino acids.

This clone occurred a few times. Germline is not matched at one junction end, which may reflect a read error. J is TRBJ1-5 and V is TRBV19; D unclear. Germline CDR1 is LNHDA and CDR2 is SQIVND (reference sequence). This CDR3 has 15 amino acids. CDR3 DNA sequence: TGTGCCAATAGTATAAGGTGGGATAGCAATCAGCCCCAGCATTTT. It encodes CANSIRWDSNQPQHF.

This clone was counted between two and nine times. The rearrangement links TRBV5-1 to TRBJ2-2, with 10 bases lining up with TRBD1. The CDR3 has 14 amino acids. After removal of 4 bases from V and 5 bases from J, the junction contained 2 bases not matched to a gene. The germline V gene has CDR1 SGHRS and CDR2 YFSETQ. CDR3 loop: CASSPGQGTGELFF. CDR3 nucleotide sequence: TGCGCCAGCAGCCCGGGACAGGGGACCGGGGAGCTGTTTTTT.